The 4 T cell receptor beta chains in this list originate from one sample, sequenced in a study of blood T cell repertoires in COVID-19. Clones were sequenced by immunoSEQ multiplex PCR, and TCRdb holds only the in-frame ones, with some missing. The sample has roughly 300,000 clones; 80% to 90% are singletons. Specimen: PBMCs or T cells enriched from blood (not recorded which). The receptors shown here come from a middle-aged woman with acute COVID-19.

The chain employs TRBV6-1 and TRBJ1-5; D possibly corresponds to TRBD1 (5 bases). Looked up from germline, CDR1 is MNHNS and CDR2 is SASEGT. V was trimmed by 2 bases and J by 5 bases, leaving 13 bases between them. The CDR3 spans 15 residues. The CDR3 DNA reads as TGTGCCAGCAGTGAAAGCGTCGGGGGGGATCAGCCCCAGCATTTT. Translating gives CASSESVGGDQPQHF.

This clone was observed a single time. The gene calls are TRBV5-1 and TRBJ2-5; the match to TRBD1 covers 12 bases. Germline trimming cut 4 bases from V and 3 bases from J; bases unmatched to any gene: 4. CDR1 and CDR2 from the germline V gene are SGHRS and YFSETQ. The CDR3 length is 15 residues. The chain's CDR3 is CASSVGTGGKETQYF. The CDR3 nucleotides read TGCGCCAGCAGCGTAGGGACAGGGGGCAAAGAGACCCAGTACTTC.

This chain joins TRBV5-4 and TRBJ2-7, with 8 positions matching TRBD1. Germline CDR1 is SGHNT and CDR2 is YYREEE (reference sequence). With 3 bases clipped from V and 1 base from J, the junction kept 6 bases outside the gene matches. This CDR3 has 15 amino acids. CDR3 bases: TGTGCCAGCAGCTCGTTGACAGGGGTATCCTACGAGCAGTACTTC. Translating it yields CASSSLTGVSYEQYF.

V is TRBV18 and J is TRBJ1-6; TRBD1 matches 8 bases. This CDR3 has 16 residues. The V gene's germline CDR1 is KGHSH and CDR2 LQKENI. J lost 3 bases, V lost 4 bases, and 5 bases had no gene match. CDR3: CASSLGQGGYNSPLHF. The CDR3 nucleotides read TGTGCCAGCTCACTAGGACAGGGTGGCTATAATTCACCCCTCCACTTT.